The rows below give T cell receptor beta chains drawn from one sample of a study of CD8 T cells in ankylosing spondylitis. TCRdb independently ran MiXCR on the 5' RACE reads; one entry per CDR3 protein. The sample lists about 200,000 distinct CDR3 sequences, about a quarter occurring once. The sample consisted of blood, either unsorted or a sorted T cell fraction (not recorded which). Receptors originate from a male donor with ankylosing spondylitis or in good health (not recorded which). The CDR3 runs from the conserved cysteine through the conserved F or W. D genes are given only for firm matches. Part of the rows lack a size; the others show once, few, many or a class for expanded clones.

once | TRBJ2-3 | TRBV25-1 | TRBD2 | TGTGCCAGCGAACTGAGCGGGAGGTATACGCAGTATTTT | CASELSGRYTQYF
- | TRBJ2-7 | TRBV6-2/TRBV6-3 | TRBD2 | TGTGCCAGCATCAGAAAACCGGGACTAGCGGCCTCCTACGAGCAGTACTTC | CASIRKPGLAASYEQYF
- | TRBJ1-1 | TRBV6-1 | - | TGTGCCAGCAAACCCTCGGGGCGTAACACTGAAGCTTTCTTT | CASKPSGRNTEAFF
many | TRBJ2-4 | TRBV6-2/TRBV6-3 | - | TGTGCCAGCAGTTACGCACGGGACATTCAGTACTTC | CASSYARDIQYF
few | TRBJ2-5 | TRBV6-1 | TRBD1 | TGTGCCAGCAATGAGTACAGGGGACAGACCCAGTACTTC | CASNEYRGQTQYF
- | TRBJ2-7 | TRBV5-4 | - | TGTGCCACAACTAACTCCTACGAGCAGTACTTC | CATTNSYEQYF
- | TRBJ1-2 | TRBV7-9 | - | TGTGCCAGCAGCTTGGAGACGGCGAACTATGGCTACACCTTC | CASSLETANYGYTF
- | TRBJ2-2 | TRBV7-6 | TRBD1 | TGTGCCAGCAGCTCAGTCCCGGGACAGGGGAACACCGGGGAGCTGTTTTTT | CASSSVPGQGNTGELFF
many | TRBJ2-7 | TRBV5-1 | - | TGCGCCAGCAGAAGAGGGGTCAACTCCTACGAGCAGTACTTC | CASRRGVNSYEQYF
many | TRBJ2-1 | TRBV20-1 | TRBD2 | TGCAGTGCTAGAGATCCCTCAGCGGGAGGGCCCGATGAGCAGTTCTTC | CSARDPSAGGPDEQFF